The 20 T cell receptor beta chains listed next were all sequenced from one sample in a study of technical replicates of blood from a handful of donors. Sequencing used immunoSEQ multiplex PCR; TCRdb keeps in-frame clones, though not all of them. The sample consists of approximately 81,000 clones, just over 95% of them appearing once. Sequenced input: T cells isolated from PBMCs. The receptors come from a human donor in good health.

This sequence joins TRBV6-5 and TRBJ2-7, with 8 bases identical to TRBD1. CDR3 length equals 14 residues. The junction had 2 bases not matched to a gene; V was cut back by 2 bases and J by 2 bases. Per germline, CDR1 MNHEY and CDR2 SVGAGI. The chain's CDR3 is CASSYRTGTYEQYF. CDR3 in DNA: TGTGCCAGCAGTTACAGGACAGGGACCTACGAGCAGTACTTC.

Here the CDR3 reads CASSLAGTSGEQFF. CDR3 DNA: TGTGCCAGCAGCTTGGCCGGGACTAGTGGTGAGCAGTTCTTC. V is TRBV7-2 and J is TRBJ2-1, with 8 bases lining up with TRBD2. Germline CDR1 SGHTA, CDR2 FQGNSA. The CDR3 has 14 residues. The ends lost 3 bases at V and 9 bases at J; junction bases unmatched: 7. Drawing the rest from reference TRBV7-2 and TRBJ2-1, the complete variable domain is GAGVSQSPSNKVTEKGKDVELRCDPISGHTALYWYRQSLGQGLEFLIYFQGNSAPDKSGLPSDRFSAERTGGSVSTLTIQRTQQEDSAVYLCASSLAGTSGEQFFGPGTRLTVL.

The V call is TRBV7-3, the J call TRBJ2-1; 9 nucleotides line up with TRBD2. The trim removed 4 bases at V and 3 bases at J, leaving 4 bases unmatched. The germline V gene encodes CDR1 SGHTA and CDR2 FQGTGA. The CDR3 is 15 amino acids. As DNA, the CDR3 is TGTGCCAGCAGCTCATGGACTAGCGACTACAATGAGCAGTTCTTC. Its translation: CASSSWTSDYNEQFF.

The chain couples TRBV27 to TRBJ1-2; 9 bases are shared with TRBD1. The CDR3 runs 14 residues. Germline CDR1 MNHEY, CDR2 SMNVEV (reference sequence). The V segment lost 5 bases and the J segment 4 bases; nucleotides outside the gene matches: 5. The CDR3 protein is CASSRTGDGYGYTF. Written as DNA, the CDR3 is TGTGCCAGCAGTAGGACAGGGGATGGCTATGGCTACACCTTC.

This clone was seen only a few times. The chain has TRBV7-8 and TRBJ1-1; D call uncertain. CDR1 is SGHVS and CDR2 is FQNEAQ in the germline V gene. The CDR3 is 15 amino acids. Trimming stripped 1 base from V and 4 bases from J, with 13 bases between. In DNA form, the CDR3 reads TGTGCCAGCAGCTTAGAAAGGCAGACGGGCACTGAAGCTTTCTTT. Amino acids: CASSLERQTGTEAFF.

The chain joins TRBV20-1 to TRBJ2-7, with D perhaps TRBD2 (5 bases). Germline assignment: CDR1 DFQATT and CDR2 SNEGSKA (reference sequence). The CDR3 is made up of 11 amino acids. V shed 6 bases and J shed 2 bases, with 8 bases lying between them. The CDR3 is CSARATYEQYF. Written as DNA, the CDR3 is TGCAGTGCGCGGGCTACCTACGAGCAGTACTTC.

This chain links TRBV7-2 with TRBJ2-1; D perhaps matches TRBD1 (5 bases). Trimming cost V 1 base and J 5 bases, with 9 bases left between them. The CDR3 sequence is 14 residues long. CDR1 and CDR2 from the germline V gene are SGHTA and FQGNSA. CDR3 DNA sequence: TGTGCCAGCAGCTTAGGGCAGGGCCACAATGAGCAGTTCTTC. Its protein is CASSLGQGHNEQFF.

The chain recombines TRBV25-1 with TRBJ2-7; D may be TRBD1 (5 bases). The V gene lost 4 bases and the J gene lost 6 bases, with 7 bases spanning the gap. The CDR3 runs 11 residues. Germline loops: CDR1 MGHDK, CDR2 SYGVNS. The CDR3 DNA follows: TGTGCCAGCAGTGTGGGGCTCGAGCAGTACTTC. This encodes CASSVGLEQYF.

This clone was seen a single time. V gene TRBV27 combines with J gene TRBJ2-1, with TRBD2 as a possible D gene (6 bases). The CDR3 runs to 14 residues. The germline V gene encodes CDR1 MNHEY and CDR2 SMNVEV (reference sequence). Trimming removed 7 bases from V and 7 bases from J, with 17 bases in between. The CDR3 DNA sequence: TGTGCCAGCACTGCGGGACCTTTTCGGAATGAGCAGTTCTTC. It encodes CASTAGPFRNEQFF.

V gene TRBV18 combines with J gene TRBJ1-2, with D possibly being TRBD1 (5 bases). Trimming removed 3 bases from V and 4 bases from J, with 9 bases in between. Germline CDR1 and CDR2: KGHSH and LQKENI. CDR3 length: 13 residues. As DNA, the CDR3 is TGTGCCAGCTCACCTTCGGGGGTCTATGGCTACACCTTC. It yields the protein CASSPSGVYGYTF.

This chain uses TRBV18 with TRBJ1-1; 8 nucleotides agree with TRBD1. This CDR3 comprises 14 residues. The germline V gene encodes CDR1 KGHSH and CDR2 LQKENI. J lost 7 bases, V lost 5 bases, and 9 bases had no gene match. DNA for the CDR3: TGTGCCAGCTCAAAATGGACAGGGAAGGATGAAGCTTTCTTT. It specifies CASSKWTGKDEAFF.

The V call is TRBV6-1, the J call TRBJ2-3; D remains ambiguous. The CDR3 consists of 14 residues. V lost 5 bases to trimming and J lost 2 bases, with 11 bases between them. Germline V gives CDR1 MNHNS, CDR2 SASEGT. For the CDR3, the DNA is TGTGCCAGCAGTAAAGAACAGTTCACAGATACGCAGTATTTT. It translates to CASSKEQFTDTQYF.

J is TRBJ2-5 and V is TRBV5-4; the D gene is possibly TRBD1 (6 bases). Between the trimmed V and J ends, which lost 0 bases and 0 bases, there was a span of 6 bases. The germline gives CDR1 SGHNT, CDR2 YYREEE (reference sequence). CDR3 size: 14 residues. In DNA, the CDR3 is TGTGCCAGCAGCTTGGGACAGGACCAAGAGACCCAGTACTTC. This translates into CASSLGQDQETQYF.

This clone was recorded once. The CDR3 region has the DNA TGTGCCAGCTCCGGACTAGCGGGAGGGAGGGAGCAGTACTTC. Translated, it gives CASSGLAGGREQYF. The chain carries TRBV2 and TRBJ2-7; 15 positions agree with TRBD2. Germline CDR1 and CDR2: SNHLY and FYNNEI. The trim removed 8 bases at V and 7 bases at J, leaving 6 bases unmatched. The CDR3 runs to 14 residues.

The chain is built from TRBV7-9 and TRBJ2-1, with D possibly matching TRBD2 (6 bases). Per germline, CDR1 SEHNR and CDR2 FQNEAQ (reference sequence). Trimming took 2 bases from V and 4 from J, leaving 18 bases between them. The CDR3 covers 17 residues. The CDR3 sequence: CASSLSAGSRFYNEQFF. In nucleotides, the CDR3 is TGTGCCAGCAGCTTATCGGCCGGGAGCCGCTTTTACAATGAGCAGTTCTTC.

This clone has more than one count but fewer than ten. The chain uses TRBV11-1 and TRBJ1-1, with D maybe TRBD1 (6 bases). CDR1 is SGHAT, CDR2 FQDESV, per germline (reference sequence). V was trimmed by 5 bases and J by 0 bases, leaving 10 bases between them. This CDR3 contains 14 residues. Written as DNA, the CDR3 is TGTGCCAGCAGCCCCGACAGGCTGAACACTGAAGCTTTCTTT. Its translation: CASSPDRLNTEAFF. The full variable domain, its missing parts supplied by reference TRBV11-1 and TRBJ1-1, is EAEVAQSPRYKITEKSQAVAFWCDPISGHATLYWYRQILGQGPELLVQFQDESVVDDSQLPKDRFSAERLKGVDSTLKIQPAELGDSAMYLCASSPDRLNTEAFFGQGTRLTVV.

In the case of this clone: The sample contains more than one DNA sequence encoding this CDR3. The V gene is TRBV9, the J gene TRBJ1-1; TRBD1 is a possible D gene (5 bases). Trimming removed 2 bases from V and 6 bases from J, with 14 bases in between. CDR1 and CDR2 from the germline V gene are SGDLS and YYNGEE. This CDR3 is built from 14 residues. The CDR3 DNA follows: TGTGCCAGCAGCGTGGGGGGGGGTAGCTCTGAAGCTTTCTTT. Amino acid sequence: CASSVGGGSSEAFF.

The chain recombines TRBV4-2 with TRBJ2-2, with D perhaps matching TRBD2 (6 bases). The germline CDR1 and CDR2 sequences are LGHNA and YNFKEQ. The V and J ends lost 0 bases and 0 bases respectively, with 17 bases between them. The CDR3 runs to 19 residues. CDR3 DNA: TGTGCCAGCAGCCAAGACTCCGCCTCCGGGGAGGCGAACACCGGGGAGCTGTTTTTT. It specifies CASSQDSASGEANTGELFF.

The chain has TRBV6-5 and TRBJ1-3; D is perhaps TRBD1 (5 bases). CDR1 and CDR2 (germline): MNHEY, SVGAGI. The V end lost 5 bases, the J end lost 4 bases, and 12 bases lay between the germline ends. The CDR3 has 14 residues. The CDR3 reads CASSATGFGNTIYF. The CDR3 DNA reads TGTGCCAGCAGTGCTACAGGATTCGGAAACACCATATATTTT.

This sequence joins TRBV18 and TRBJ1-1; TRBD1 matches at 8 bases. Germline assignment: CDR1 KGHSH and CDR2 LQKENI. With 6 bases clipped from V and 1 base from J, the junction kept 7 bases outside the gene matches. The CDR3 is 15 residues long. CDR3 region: CASSPNTGGNTEAFF. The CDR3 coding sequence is TGTGCCAGCTCGCCTAATACAGGGGGGAACACTGAAGCTTTCTTT.